This T cell receptor beta chain is drawn from a study of T cells in Graves' hyperthyroidism and ophthalmopathy. This clonotype was detected ten times or more. Its antigen is unidentified. Regions amplified from RNA transcripts were the TCR beta CDR3 regions. HTBI primers were the set used in a first-round RT-PCR of the TCR CDR3. TCRdb reanalysed the multiplex PCR reads using MiXCR and keeps one entry per CDR3 protein. The table includes roughly 510,000 distinct CDR3 sequences, around 50% detected once. The CDR3 extends over 13 amino acids. Germline V gene sequence: CDR1 SGHVS, CDR2 FQNEAQ. V shed 5 bases and J shed 4 bases, with 11 bases lying between them. Overall study findings and caveats: Blood also showed most of the thyroid clonotypes that were expanded above 0.001.

Any patient presenting with uncontrolled infection, other autoimmune disease, pregnancy or lactation was left out. This clonotype was sampled from an adult woman with Graves' disease, either hyperthyroidism or ophthalmopathy (not recorded which). What was sequenced was peripheral blood or thyroid tissue (not recorded which). The chain has TRBV7-8 and TRBJ1-1; D gene ambiguous. CDR3 region: CASSPREGTEAFF. CDR3 sequence (DNA): TGTGCCAGCAGCCCGAGGGAGGGCACTGAAGCTTTCTTT.